What follows is one TCR beta chain and its context. The specificity of this receptor is unknown. No qualities accompany the bases; no much larger clone lies one base away. V trim: 6 bases; J trim: 4 bases; unmatched bases: 10. From a lookup of the germline V gene, CDR1 and CDR2 are MRHNA and SNTAGT. The CDR3 holds 15 amino acids from the cysteine to the phenylalanine. Only the CDR3 DNA stays, 45 bases, in frame from base 1. The data stem from a study of T-cell memory formation after mild COVID-19 (dated by TCRdb to the early 2020s). For the wider study: Most TCR sequence clusters were specific to one of the two donors. The cohort was made up of two young adult volunteers, one female and one male, who were previously healthy. Longitudinal TCRalpha and TCRbeta repertoire sequencing tracked T-cell clones expanding and contracting after mild COVID-19 in a couple of donors. Results and caveats for the whole study, not just this receptor: Only a couple of mild cases were covered by the study, and larger cohorts that include severe cases with pre-infection samples were considered necessary. Whether the second-wave clones peaking on day 37 were SARS-CoV-2 specific was not confirmed. Clones that contracted from day 15 to 85 showed balanced CD4/CD8 phenotypes, whereas a second wave of clones that expanded from day 15 to 37 leaned towards CD4+. Contracting CD4+ clones turned up mainly in the CM and EM memory subsets, whereas EMRA was where CD8+ clones were enriched. The detection of some responding clones in pre-infection memory suggests that pre-existing cross-reactive memory T cells joined the SARS-CoV-2 response.

Ficoll-Paque density gradient centrifugation was the method used to isolate PBMCs. For sequencing, an Illumina NovaSeq 6000 was employed. TCRalpha and TCRbeta cDNA libraries were constructed by 5'RACE with constant-segment primers, with sample barcodes and unique molecular identifiers being introduced. Trizol reagent was used to extract RNA from every sample. The libraries were amplified in two PCR steps, and the second step added a second sample barcode and Illumina TruSeq adapters. The libraries were sequenced on an Illumina NovaSeq using 2 x 150 bp paired-end reads. For the original study's pipeline: Demultiplexing of reads and collapsing into UMI-guided consensus sequences were performed with migec v1.2.7. With mixcr v2.1.11, UMI consensuses were aligned to TRA and TRB V and J templates and assembled into clonotypes. Clonotypes were classified as expanded or contracted when called significant by both edgeR and NoisET, with noise models trained on biological replicates. For edgeR calls, a false discovery rate-adjusted p below 0.01 and a log2 fold-change threshold of 1 were applied. As an exploratory analysis of dynamics, max-normalized trajectories of the 1000 most abundant clonotypes were examined by PCA with hierarchical clustering. Separately sequenced CD4+ and CD8+ repertoires were used to assign a CD4 or CD8 phenotype to each responding clone. Through fastp at Q25 and MiXCR, TCRdb rebuilt clones from the public reads, retaining in-frame beta chains. Every CDR3 protein is listed once, alongside the most common genes and DNA of its rows. The V and J calls here are based on TCRdb, not the publication. A total of 300,000 to 400,000 distinct CDR3 sequences appear in this sample, 12% to 15% of them only once. The ten most abundant clones make up about 20% of the sample.

The sequence is built from TRBV6-4 and TRBJ2-7, with 9 bases aligning to TRBD1. The material sequenced was PBMCs or a T cell subset sorted from them (not recorded which). The clonotype comes from a man younger than 35 who had mild COVID-19 (a few samples of this study predate the infection). The sample titles of this study are shuffled in the database, so cell type and time point are left out; the donor was told from shared clones. The CDR3 sequence is CASRGQGDSDYEQYF. Read as DNA, the sequence is TGTGCCAGCAGGGGACAGGGTGATTCTGATTACGAGCAGTACTTC.